The 12 T cell receptor beta chains reported below all come from one sample, sequenced in a study of shared clonotypes between healthy human individuals. TCRdb's table, derived via immunoSEQ multiplex PCR, lists solely in-frame clones and lacks some. The sample records about 2.2 million clones, over 85% being singletons. CD45RO-negative CD8 cells positively selected for CCR7 made up the naive population, which excluded terminally differentiated effector memory CD45RA+ cells. Sequenced material: naive CD8+ T cells from PBMCs. These receptors all stem from a man younger than 35 in good health. Some clones in this sample may be carry-over from other donors' samples.

This clone has just one count. The V gene is TRBV28, the J gene TRBJ2-7, with D unresolved. Trimming took off 10 bases at V and 0 bases at J, with 10 bases between the two ends. Germline CDR1 MDHEN, CDR2 SYDVKM. The CDR3 runs 12 residues. The DNA of the CDR3 is TGTGCCACCATGACGGCCTCCTACGAGCAGTACTTC. Its protein product is CATMTASYEQYF.

The rearrangement joins TRBV7-9 to TRBJ1-1; perhaps TRBD1 as D (5 bases). This CDR3 spans 14 amino acids. V was pared by 0 bases and J by 4 bases, with 9 bases between. Looked up from germline, CDR1 is SEHNR and CDR2 is FQNEAQ (reference sequence). The CDR3 DNA reads TGTGCCAGCAGCTTAGCCCGGGGGTCCACTGAAGCTTTCTTT. Protein: CASSLARGSTEAFF.

The J gene is TRBJ2-3, the V gene TRBV7-3; 12 nucleotides line up with TRBD2. Per the germline V gene, CDR1 is SGHTA and CDR2 is FQGTGA. The CDR3 loop spans 15 amino acids. V shed 5 bases, J shed 4 bases, and the junction held 4 bases outside the gene matches. The CDR3 DNA follows: TGTGCCAGCAGCCGGACTAGCGGGAAGGCAGATACGCAGTATTTT. It codes for CASSRTSGKADTQYF.

The chain couples TRBV27 to TRBJ2-2; D is undetermined. Germline CDR1 reads MNHEY; CDR2 reads SMNVEV (reference sequence). The CDR3 covers 13 residues. Deletions cut 3 bases from V and 6 bases from J, with 8 bases between. For the CDR3, the DNA is TGTGCCAGCAGTTTCTTGTCGGCCGGGGAGCTGTTTTTT. Its protein is CASSFLSAGELFF.

The V and J genes are TRBV30 and TRBJ1-1; the D is unclear. The CDR3 sequence is 15 residues long. V lost 3 bases and J 2 bases, leaving 16 bases between the germline ends. Germline-derived CDR1 and CDR2 are GTSNPN and SVGIG (reference sequence). CDR3 coding DNA: TGTGCCTGGAGGGTAGGGCTCGACTTTAACACTGAAGCTTTCTTT. Its protein is CAWRVGLDFNTEAFF.

V and J are TRBV28 and TRBJ1-1; the D gene is possibly TRBD1 (6 bases). The CDR3 is 16 amino acids. V was pared by 4 bases and J by 6 bases, with 21 bases between. Germline CDR1 is MDHEN and CDR2 is SYDVKM. DNA of the CDR3: TGTGCCAGCAGTTCACGAGGGGGGTCGTTTAATCCTGAAGCTTTCTTT. It specifies CASSSRGGSFNPEAFF.

This clone was seen a single time. This chain uses TRBV7-9 with TRBJ2-7; the D is unclear. Germline CDR1 reads SEHNR; CDR2 reads FQNEAQ (reference sequence). V lost 3 bases, J lost 8 bases, and 11 bases lay in between. The CDR3 length is 12 residues. The CDR3, as DNA: TGTGCCAGCAGCTTCGACGACCGTAAGCAGTACTTC. Amino acid sequence: CASSFDDRKQYF.

The genes are TRBV29-1 and TRBJ1-3; D ambiguous. The V end lost 1 base, the J end lost 3 bases, and 13 bases lay between the germline ends. CDR1 and CDR2 (germline): SQVTM, ANQGSEA. CDR3 length equals 15 residues. The CDR3 sequence is CSVEGGSFIGNTIYF. The CDR3 DNA reads TGCAGCGTTGAAGGCGGTTCGTTCATTGGAAACACCATATATTTT.

The chain couples TRBV10-3 to TRBJ1-1; D is unclear. V was clipped by 6 bases and J by 1 base, with 15 bases between them. This CDR3 has 15 residues. Germline V gene data show CDR1 as ENHRY and CDR2 as SYGVKD. Here the CDR3 DNA reads TGTGCCATCAGAGGCGGGGTTATATCGAACACTGAAGCTTTCTTT. It yields the protein CAIRGGVISNTEAFF.

The chain has TRBV7-9 and TRBJ1-1, with D possibly TRBD1 on 5 matching bases. This CDR3 has 16 amino acids. The germline V gene has CDR1 SEHNR and CDR2 FQNEAQ (reference sequence). V lost 5 bases and J 1 base, leaving 17 bases between the germline ends. CDR3 nucleotide sequence: TGTGCCAGCAGCCCCCCGGGCAGGGACCCGAACACTGAAGCTTTCTTT. It yields the protein CASSPPGRDPNTEAFF.

The chain uses TRBV9 and TRBJ2-2; D might be TRBD1 (6 bases). Looked up from germline, CDR1 is SGDLS and CDR2 is YYNGEE. Trimming stripped 0 bases from V and 0 bases from J, with 12 bases between. The CDR3 length is 17 residues. In nucleotides, the CDR3 is TGTGCCAGCAGCGTAGTTGGGGGCGGAACGAACACCGGGGAGCTGTTTTTT. It yields the protein CASSVVGGGTNTGELFF.

J is TRBJ2-7 and V is TRBV2; a weak D match, TRBD2 (6 bases). Germline CDR1 and CDR2: SNHLY and FYNNEI. V gave up 9 bases and J gave up 0 bases, with 18 bases separating them. This CDR3 has 15 amino acids. CDR3 sequence (DNA): TGTGCCAGTAACCATGGGGGAGGAAGCTCCTACGAGCAGTACTTC. It specifies CASNHGGGSSYEQYF.